These T cell receptor beta chains were read from a single sample in a study of blood T cell repertoires in COVID-19. The data were produced by immunoSEQ multiplex PCR, yet TCRdb's version contains in-frame clones alone and is incomplete. This table holds 200,000 to 250,000 clones, 86% found once. Sequences were obtained from peripheral blood. These receptors all come from a woman older than 75 with COVID-19, enrolled during active disease. CDR3s include the opening cysteine and the closing phenylalanine or tryptophan. The order of the fields is V gene, clone size, J gene, D gene, CDR3 DNA, CDR3 protein. The D gene is left open where the match is weak. Rows give clone size only sometimes, using once, few, many, or a class for an expanded clone.

>TRBV15|-|TRBJ1-1|-
TGTGCCACCAGCAGGGTTCTAGCGACTGAAGCTTTCTTT
CATSRVLATEAFF
>TRBV27|-|TRBJ2-3|-
TGTGCCAGCAGTTTACGCGGGGTACCATCTGATACGCAGTATTTT
CASSLRGVPSDTQYF
>TRBV7-8|-|TRBJ2-7|-
TGTGCCAGCAGCCCCCGGACAGAGCAGTACTTC
CASSPRTEQYF
>TRBV19|-|TRBJ2-1|-
TGTGCCAGTAGTGTTCCTAGCAGATACAATGAGCAGTTCTTC
CASSVPSRYNEQFF
>TRBV7-2|-|TRBJ2-3|-
TGTGCCAGCAGCTTAGCGGGCTATACAGATACGCAGTATTTT
CASSLAGYTDTQYF
>TRBV30|-|TRBJ1-5|-
TGTGCCTGGAGTGTACAACAGGAGAAGCCCCAGCATTTT
CAWSVQQEKPQHF
>TRBV2|-|TRBJ2-5|TRBD2
TGTGCCAGCACCTATAGCGGGGGCGGCCTGGAGACCCAGTACTTC
CASTYSGGGLETQYF
>TRBV27|-|TRBJ2-7|TRBD1
TGTGCCAGCAGGCTACCGGGACAGGGTTACAACGAGCAGTACTTC
CASRLPGQGYNEQYF
>TRBV3-1/TRBV3-2|-|TRBJ2-5|TRBD2
TGTGCCAGCAGCCAAGAGACGGGACTACGAGAGACCCAGTACTTC
CASSQETGLRETQYF
>TRBV11-2|once|TRBJ1-2|TRBD1
TGTGCCAGCAGCTTATCTGGGACAGGGGGCGTTTCGGTTGGCTACACCTTC
CASSLSGTGGVSVGYTF
>TRBV5-6|-|TRBJ1-6|TRBD1
TGTGCCAGCTCCAGGCGGGGACAGGGGAATTCACCCCTCCACTTT
CASSRRGQGNSPLHF
>TRBV30|few|TRBJ1-2|TRBD1
TGTGCCTGGAAGGGGGACAGGGGTAACTATGGCTACACCTTC
CAWKGDRGNYGYTF
>TRBV12-3/TRBV12-4|-|TRBJ1-6|-
TGTGCCAGCAGTCTAGCTAGATCACCCCTCCACTTT
CASSLARSPLHF
>TRBV7-2|-|TRBJ2-7|-
TGTGCCAGCAGCCCGTGGGGGGACCTAGGTGGGGAGCAGTACTTC
CASSPWGDLGGEQYF
>TRBV6-5|-|TRBJ1-5|TRBD1
TGTGCCAGCAGTACAGGGGTGAGTAGCAATCAGCCCCAGCATTTT
CASSTGVSSNQPQHF
>TRBV9|-|TRBJ1-2|TRBD1
TGTGCCAGCAGCGTACCAGGGGGCGCTTATGGCTACACCTTC
CASSVPGGAYGYTF
>TRBV19|-|TRBJ2-5|-
TGTGCCAGTAGTTCTCACATGTACCAAGAGACCCAGTACTTC
CASSSHMYQETQYF
>TRBV10-3|-|TRBJ1-6|-
TGTGCCATCCGAGGGGAGGGAGCACACCGAAATTCACCCCTCCACTTT
CAIRGEGAHRNSPLHF
>TRBV3-1/TRBV3-2|-|TRBJ1-1|TRBD1
TGTGCCAGCAGCCGCTGGGACAGTAAGGACACTGAAGCTTTCTTT
CASSRWDSKDTEAFF
>TRBV6-5|-|TRBJ2-5|TRBD1
TGTGCCAGCAGCAGGGGGCGAGGGTTTAAGGAGACCCAGTACTTC
CASSRGRGFKETQYF
>TRBV10-3|-|TRBJ2-2|-
TGTGCCATCAGTTCCCAAGAGGGCAGGGAGCTGTTTTTT
CAISSQEGRELFF
>TRBV6-5|-|TRBJ2-7|TRBD2
TGTGCCAGCAGTTACTCGGGACTAGGGACCGGCGAGCAGTACTTC
CASSYSGLGTGEQYF
>TRBV9|-|TRBJ1-2|-
TGTGCCAGCAGCGTAGAAGGTGGGCCTGGCTACACCTTC
CASSVEGGPGYTF
>TRBV6-7|-|TRBJ1-3|TRBD1
TGTGCCAGCAGCCCAGGACAGGATAACACCATATATTTT
CASSPGQDNTIYF
>TRBV6-2/TRBV6-3|-|TRBJ2-7|-
TGTGCCAGCAGTGCATCAGGGGTAGGTCGCTACGAGCAGTACTTC
CASSASGVGRYEQYF
>TRBV5-4|once|TRBJ2-7|TRBD1
TGTGCCAGCAGCTCAGGACAGGGTTCTTTCTCCTACGAGCAGTACTTC
CASSSGQGSFSYEQYF
>TRBV27|-|TRBJ2-5|-
TGTGCCAGCACCCCTGACCCACGGAGAGAGACCCAGTACTTC
CASTPDPRRETQYF
>TRBV15|-|TRBJ2-5|-
TGTGCCACCAGCAGAGACAGAGAGACCCAGTACTTC
CATSRDRETQYF
>TRBV5-4|-|TRBJ1-1|-
TGTGCCAGCAGCTTTGGGGGGGAGAACACTGAAGCTTTCTTT
CASSFGGENTEAFF
>TRBV7-2|-|TRBJ1-2|-
TGTGCCAGCAGCTTAGAGGCGGTCTATGGCTACACCTTC
CASSLEAVYGYTF
>TRBV5-4|once|TRBJ2-3|TRBD2
TGTGCCAGCAGCCTTCGGCTAGCGGGGAGCACAGATACGCAGTATTTT
CASSLRLAGSTDTQYF
>TRBV29-1|-|TRBJ1-2|-
TGCAGCGCTACGGAGGGGTCTATCTATGGCTACACCTTC
CSATEGSIYGYTF
>TRBV19|-|TRBJ1-1|-
TGTGCCAGTACCCCAGGGAGGGGGTCCACTGAAGCTTTCTTT
CASTPGRGSTEAFF
>TRBV10-3|-|TRBJ1-5|TRBD1
TGTGCCATCAGTCCGGACAGGAATCAGCCCCAGCATTTT
CAISPDRNQPQHF
>TRBV5-1|-|TRBJ2-6|-
TGCGCCAGCAGCTTGGATCCAGGGGCAATTGGGGCCAACGTCCTGACTTTC
CASSLDPGAIGANVLTF